This TCR beta chain emerged from a study of liver allograft versus peripheral blood T cells. Study details: Hepatic allograft T cell receptor repertoires were evaluated relative to those present in recipients' peripheral blood. Study findings and constraints: Peripheral blood repertoires reportedly differed from the T cell receptor repertoires found inside liver allografts.

This clonotype showed up just a few times. Its specificity is unknown. One entry per CDR3 protein results from TCRdb running MiXCR on the reads. This table has about 9,200 distinct CDR3 sequences, 20% to 30% appearing once. This TCR came from a human patient who had a liver transplant. Some T cells may be transferred from the graft donor.

As DNA, the CDR3 is TGTGCCATCAGTGAATCGGGACAGGGTACAGGAAACACCATATATTTT. This codes for CAISESGQGTGNTIYF. J is TRBJ1-3 and V is TRBV10-3; 9 bases agree with TRBD1. Germline-derived CDR1 and CDR2 are ENHRY and SYGVKD. CDR3 length: 16 residues. With 3 bases clipped from V and 4 bases from J, the junction kept 7 bases outside the gene matches.